The sequence of this T cell receptor beta chain was determined in a study of cytomegalovirus exposure and HLA in healthy donors. Background on the study: A preliminary data release comprised around 90 million unique TCRs obtained from HLA-typed donors.

Study findings and constraints: A few CMV-associated chains were confirmed in vitro to be specific for CMV antigens. The majority of CMV-associated TCR beta chains were reported as apparently HLA-restricted in a later analysis.

Healthy bone marrow donors supplied every sample. CDR1 and CDR2 (germline): SNHLY, FYNNEI. The length of the CDR3 is 16 residues. V shed 3 bases and J 7 bases; nucleotides not matched to a gene: 12. In regard to this clone: The antigen remains unidentified.

PCR employed 60 Vbeta and 13 Jbeta primers. Profiled with immunoSEQ multiplex PCR; TCRdb holds only in-frame clones, not every one. The sample lists roughly 150,000 clones; around two thirds were seen once. The chain uses TRBV2 and TRBJ1-5, with 7 bases aligning to TRBD1. This receptor was identified in a man aged 25-45 years in good health and CMV-seropositive. The specimen was PBMCs. As DNA, the CDR3 is TGTGCCAGCAGTGATCTCAACAGGGGCTTAAAACAGCCCCAGCATTTT. Its translation: CASSDLNRGLKQPQHF.